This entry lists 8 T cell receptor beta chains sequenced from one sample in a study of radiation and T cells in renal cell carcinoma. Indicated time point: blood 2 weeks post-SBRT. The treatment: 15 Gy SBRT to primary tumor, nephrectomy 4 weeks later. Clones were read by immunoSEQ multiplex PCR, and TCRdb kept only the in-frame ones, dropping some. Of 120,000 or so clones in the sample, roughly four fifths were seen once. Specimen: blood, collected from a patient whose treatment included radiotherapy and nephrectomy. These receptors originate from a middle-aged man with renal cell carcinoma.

The CDR3 spells CASSSTGSGELFF. The CDR3, as DNA: TGTGCCAGTAGTTCGACAGGGTCCGGGGAGCTGTTTTTT. The V gene is TRBV19, the J gene TRBJ2-2; TRBD1 aligns across 7 bases. From germline, CDR1 is LNHDA and CDR2 SQIVND (reference sequence). The CDR3 spans 13 residues. The J segment lost 6 bases and the V segment lost 5 bases, leaving 3 bases of the junction unmatched.

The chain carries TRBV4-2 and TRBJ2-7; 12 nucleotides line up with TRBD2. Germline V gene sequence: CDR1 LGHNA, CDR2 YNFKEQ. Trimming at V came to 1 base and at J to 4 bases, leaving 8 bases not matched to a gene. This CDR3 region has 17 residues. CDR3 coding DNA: TGTGCCAGCAGCCAAGGGACTAGCGGGACCTCACTTTACGAGCAGTACTTC. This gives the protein CASSQGTSGTSLYEQYF.

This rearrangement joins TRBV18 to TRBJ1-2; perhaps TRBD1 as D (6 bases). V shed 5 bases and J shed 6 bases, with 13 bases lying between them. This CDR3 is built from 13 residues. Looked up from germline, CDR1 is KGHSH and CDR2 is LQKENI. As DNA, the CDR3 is TGTGCCAGCTCAAGACAGGACCGGAATGGCTACACCTTC. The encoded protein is CASSRQDRNGYTF.

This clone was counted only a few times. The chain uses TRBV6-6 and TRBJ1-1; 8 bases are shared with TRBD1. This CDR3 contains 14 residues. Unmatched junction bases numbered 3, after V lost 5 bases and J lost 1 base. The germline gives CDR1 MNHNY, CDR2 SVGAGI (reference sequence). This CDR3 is CASSTGTGNTEAFF. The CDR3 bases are TGTGCCAGCAGTACCGGGACAGGGAACACTGAAGCTTTCTTT.

The CDR3 bases are TGTGCCAGCAGCCCAACCCCGGGACTGGGAACCTACGAGCAGTACTTC. It encodes CASSPTPGLGTYEQYF. The J gene is TRBJ2-7, the V gene TRBV4-2; tentatively, D is TRBD2 (6 bases). This CDR3 is 16 amino acids long. The V end lost 4 bases, the J end lost 2 bases, and 18 bases lay between the germline ends. Germline V gene sequence: CDR1 LGHNA, CDR2 YNFKEQ.

The CDR3 loop is CASTQPTGNYEQYF. In DNA form, the CDR3 reads TGTGCCAGCACCCAACCCACAGGGAACTACGAGCAGTACTTC. The chain uses TRBV9 and TRBJ2-7; TRBD1 is a possible D gene (6 bases). The V end lost 6 bases, the J end lost 3 bases, and 16 bases lay between the germline ends. The germline V gene encodes CDR1 SGDLS and CDR2 YYNGEE. This CDR3 region has 14 residues.

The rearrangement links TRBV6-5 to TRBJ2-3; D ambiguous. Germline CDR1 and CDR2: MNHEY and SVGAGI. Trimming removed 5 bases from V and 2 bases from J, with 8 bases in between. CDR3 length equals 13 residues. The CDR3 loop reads CASSPYTTDTQYF. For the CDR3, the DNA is TGTGCCAGCAGTCCCTACACCACAGATACGCAGTATTTT.

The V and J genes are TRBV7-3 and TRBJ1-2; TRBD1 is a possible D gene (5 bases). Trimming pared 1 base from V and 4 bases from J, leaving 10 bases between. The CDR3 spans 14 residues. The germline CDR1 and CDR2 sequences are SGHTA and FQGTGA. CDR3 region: CASSLNGGGYGYTF. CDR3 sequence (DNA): TGTGCCAGCAGCTTAAATGGGGGTGGCTATGGCTACACCTTC. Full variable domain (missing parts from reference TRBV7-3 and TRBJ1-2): GAGVSQTPSNKVTEKGKYVELRCDPISGHTALYWYRQSLGQGPEFLIYFQGTGAADDSGLPNDRFFAVRPEGSVSTLKIQRTERGDSAVYLCASSLNGGGYGYTFGSGTRLTVV.